The next 24 T cell receptor beta chains were all read from a single sample in a study of PD-1 blockade in classical Hodgkin lymphoma. Produced via immunoSEQ multiplex PCR; TCRdb's table is partial and in-frame only. Seen here are about 17,000 clones, roughly nine tenths observed once, and the top ten hold roughly 3.6%. Time point here: newly diagnosed, previously untreated cHL patient sample. Source material: peripheral blood mononuclear cells (PBMCs). The receptors come from a human donor with classical Hodgkin lymphoma.

J is TRBJ2-7 and V is TRBV10-1; 9 nucleotides line up with TRBD2. V lost 8 bases to trimming and J lost 0 bases; unmatched junction nucleotides: 8. Germline V gene sequence: CDR1 WNHNN, CDR2 SYGVQD (reference sequence). The CDR3 sequence is 15 residues long. DNA of the CDR3: TGCGCCAGCGGGAGACTAGCGGCTATCTCCTACGAGCAGTACTTC. Translated, it gives CASGRLAAISYEQYF.

The J gene is TRBJ2-3, the V gene TRBV5-1; 7 bases are shared with TRBD1. This CDR3 contains 15 residues. Losses at the gene ends were 7 bases for V and 3 bases for J; bases not matched to a gene: 11. Germline assignment: CDR1 SGHRS and CDR2 YFSETQ. CDR3 in DNA: TGCGCCAGCCTTGCCGAGGGGGCAAGGACAGATACGCAGTATTTT. Translating gives CASLAEGARTDTQYF.

The chain couples TRBV19 to TRBJ2-7; TRBD1 matches at 10 bases. The CDR3 has 15 amino acids. Trimming took 5 bases from V and 7 from J; bases not matched to a gene: 11. The V gene's germline CDR1 is LNHDA and CDR2 SQIVND (reference sequence). This CDR3 is CASSPRTGGMEEQYF. The CDR3 bases are TGTGCCAGTAGTCCACGGACAGGGGGAATGGAAGAGCAGTACTTC.

This sequence joins TRBV28 and TRBJ2-3; TRBD2 matches 12 bases. Trimming removed 3 bases from V and 4 bases from J; junction bases left unmatched: 8. The CDR3 sequence is 17 residues long. From germline, CDR1 is MDHEN and CDR2 SYDVKM. Written as DNA, the CDR3 is TGTGCCAGCAGTTTCTACACGACTAGCGGGAGTTCAGATACGCAGTATTTT. Its translation is CASSFYTTSGSSDTQYF.

About this clone: In the same sample, other DNA sequences code for this CDR3. The CDR3 nucleotides read TGCAGCGTTAGACAGGCGTGGGACCAGCCCCAGCATTTT. It encodes CSVRQAWDQPQHF. The V gene is TRBV29-1, the J gene TRBJ1-5, with D possibly matching TRBD1 (6 bases). There are 13 residues in the CDR3. V lost 5 bases and J 7 bases, leaving 15 bases between the germline ends. CDR1 SQVTM and CDR2 ANQGSEA come from the germline V gene.

The chain is built from TRBV28 and TRBJ2-2, with 10 bases aligning to TRBD1. CDR1 MDHEN and CDR2 SYDVKM come from the germline V gene. Trimming took 4 bases from V and 9 from J; bases not matched to a gene: 5. The CDR3 covers 14 residues. The CDR3 is CASSYDRGPRELFF. The CDR3 DNA sequence: TGTGCCAGCAGTTATGACAGGGGGCCGAGGGAGCTGTTTTTT. Complete variable domain (other parts from reference TRBV28 and TRBJ2-2): DVKVTQSSRYLVKRTGEKVFLECVQDMDHENMFWYRQDPGLGLRLIYFSYDVKMKEKGDIPEGYSVSREKKERFSLILESASTNQTSMYLCASSYDRGPRELFFGEGSRLTVL.

Here the CDR3 reads CASSPTLAGGEEQFF. Here the CDR3 DNA reads TGTGCCAGCTCACCAACCCTAGCGGGAGGCGAAGAGCAGTTCTTC. The J gene is TRBJ2-1, the V gene TRBV18; 11 positions agree with TRBD2. Trimming cost V 2 bases and J 10 bases; bases outside gene matches: 7. The CDR3 loop spans 15 amino acids. The V gene's germline CDR1 is KGHSH and CDR2 LQKENI.

A single count supports this clone. The gene calls are TRBV5-6 and TRBJ2-1; no reliable D call. Trimming took 1 base from V and 1 from J, leaving 6 bases between them. The CDR3 loop spans 14 amino acids. Germline V CDR1 and CDR2: SGHDT, YYEEEE. The CDR3 region is CASSLWVSYNEQFF. The CDR3 DNA reads TGTGCCAGCAGCTTGTGGGTTTCCTACAATGAGCAGTTCTTC.

CDR3: CASRKASGFNEQFF. The CDR3 nucleotides read TGTGCCAGTAGGAAAGCTAGCGGCTTCAATGAGCAGTTCTTC. V usage is TRBV19 and J usage is TRBJ2-1, with 7 bases aligning to TRBD2. The CDR3 runs 14 residues. Looked up from germline, CDR1 is LNHDA and CDR2 is SQIVND (reference sequence). The ends lost 6 bases at V and 6 bases at J; junction bases unmatched: 8.

A few counts support this clone. This chain links TRBV18 with TRBJ1-1, with a tentative D call TRBD1 (6 bases). Germline lookup yields CDR1 KGHSH and CDR2 LQKENI. Trimming took off 2 bases at V and 1 base at J, with 11 bases between the two ends. This CDR3 is 15 amino acids long. CDR3 DNA sequence: TGTGCCAGCTCACCAACGACAGGAGGGAACACTGAAGCTTTCTTT. Translating gives CASSPTTGGNTEAFF.

V usage is TRBV19 and J usage is TRBJ1-5; unclear D gene. The V end lost 6 bases, the J end lost 1 base, and 13 bases lay between the germline ends. CDR1 and CDR2 from the germline V gene are LNHDA and SQIVND (reference sequence). This CDR3 contains 15 residues. This CDR3 is CASRPEYSSNQPQHF. The DNA of the CDR3 is TGTGCCAGTAGGCCGGAGTACTCGAGCAATCAGCCCCAGCATTTT. Filled out from reference TRBV19 and TRBJ1-5, the complete variable domain reads DGGITQSPKYLFRKEGQNVTLSCEQNLNHDAMYWYRQDPGQGLRLIYYSQIVNDFQKGDIAEGYSVSREKKESFPLTVTSAQKNPTAFYLCASRPEYSSNQPQHFGDGTRLSIL.

The V and J genes are TRBV7-2 and TRBJ2-2, with 8 bases lining up with TRBD2. J lost 5 bases, V lost 6 bases, and 8 bases had no gene match. This CDR3 comprises 15 residues. Germline lookup yields CDR1 SGHTA and CDR2 FQGNSA. This CDR3 reads CASRTGTRSTGELFF. CDR3 coding DNA: TGTGCCAGCAGAACCGGGACTAGAAGTACCGGGGAGCTGTTTTTT.

The chain joins TRBV6-5 to TRBJ1-1; TRBD1 is a possible D gene (5 bases). Germline V gene sequence: CDR1 MNHEY, CDR2 SVGAGI. Trimming left V 0 bases short and J 7 bases short, with 9 bases between. The CDR3 covers 13 residues. The DNA of the CDR3 is TGTGCCAGCAGTTACTCGGGGGGAGGTGAAGCTTTCTTT. Translated: CASSYSGGGEAFF.

The chain employs TRBV7-2 and TRBJ2-6; the match to TRBD2 covers 11 bases. V was pared by 4 bases and J by 3 bases, with 8 bases of the junction left unmatched. Germline loops: CDR1 SGHTA, CDR2 FQGNSA. The CDR3 spans 18 residues. The CDR3 DNA follows: TGTGCCAGCAGCTCCTCTCTAGCGGGAGGTGGTGGGGCCAACGTCCTGACTTTC. It encodes CASSSSLAGGGGANVLTF.

The chain is built from TRBV28 and TRBJ1-2; D is unresolved. The CDR3 is made up of 14 amino acids. V was cut by 2 bases and J by 4 bases, with 11 bases left in between. Germline loops: CDR1 MDHEN, CDR2 SYDVKM. CDR3 bases: TGTGCCAGCAGTTTAGGGGTCGGTCGCTATGGCTACACCTTC. This translates into CASSLGVGRYGYTF.

This clone was detected once. The chain is built from TRBV5-8 and TRBJ2-1; TRBD1 matches at 7 bases. Germline V gene lookup returns CDR1 SGHTS and CDR2 YDEGEE. J was trimmed by 0 bases and V by 2 bases; bases with no gene match: 5. The CDR3 totals 16 residues. The CDR3, as DNA: TGTGCCAGCAGCTTACACAGGGGCCGCTCCTACAATGAGCAGTTCTTC. Translated, it gives CASSLHRGRSYNEQFF. Together with reference TRBV5-8 and TRBJ2-1, the CDR3 gives the full variable domain: EAGVTQSPTHLIKTRGQQATLRCSPISGHTSVYWYQQALGLGLQFLLWYDEGEERNRGNFPPRFSGRQFPNYSSELNVNALELEDSALYLCASSLHRGRSYNEQFFGPGTRLTVL.

The chain links TRBV5-6 to TRBJ2-5, with D perhaps TRBD1 (5 bases). The V end lost 2 bases, the J end lost 4 bases, and 12 bases lay between the germline ends. Germline V gives CDR1 SGHDT, CDR2 YYEEEE. The CDR3 extends over 14 amino acids. The CDR3 DNA follows: TGTGCCAGCAGCTTCGGCAGGGCCGGAGAGACCCAGTACTTC. This translates into CASSFGRAGETQYF.

The chain recombines TRBV19 with TRBJ2-7, with 7 bases lining up with TRBD2. Germline V lookup: CDR1 LNHDA, CDR2 SQIVND (reference sequence). V was clipped by 4 bases and J by 0 bases; unmatched bases: 6. The CDR3 consists of 15 residues. The CDR3, as DNA: TGTGCCAGTAGTAGAGCGGGGTCGAGCTCCTACGAGCAGTACTTC. Translation: CASSRAGSSSYEQYF. The full variable domain, in which reference TRBV19 and TRBJ2-7 provide the parts outside the CDR3, is DGGITQSPKYLFRKEGQNVTLSCEQNLNHDAMYWYRQDPGQGLRLIYYSQIVNDFQKGDIAEGYSVSREKKESFPLTVTSAQKNPTAFYLCASSRAGSSSYEQYFGPGTRLTVT.

The chain is built from TRBV5-3 and TRBJ2-1; the match to TRBD2 covers 13 bases. TRBV5-3 is assigned to the ORF class and has an uncertain function. J lost 4 bases, V lost 3 bases, and 7 bases had no gene match. This CDR3 has 17 amino acids. The CDR3 DNA sequence: TGTGCCAGAAGCTGCGGACTAGCGGGAGAGACATACAATGAGCAGTTCTTC. Amino acid sequence: CARSCGLAGETYNEQFF.

The chain combines TRBV10-3 with TRBJ2-1; D is possibly TRBD2 (5 bases). The CDR3 spans 14 residues. V dropped 8 bases and J dropped 11 bases, with 22 bases sitting between them. Germline V gene data show CDR1 as ENHRY and CDR2 as SYGVKD. This chain's CDR3 is CAIGGEEVRRKQFF. The CDR3 bases are TGTGCCATCGGAGGAGAGGAGGTACGGCGGAAGCAGTTCTTC.

The chain joins TRBV15 to TRBJ2-7; possibly TRBD2 for D (6 bases). Germline CDR1 and CDR2: LNHNV and YYDKDF (reference sequence). Between the trimmed V and J ends, which lost 1 base and 7 bases, there was a span of 14 bases. CDR3 length: 14 residues. The CDR3 is CATSRGWASDEQYF. The CDR3 DNA sequence: TGTGCCACCAGCAGAGGATGGGCTAGCGATGAGCAGTACTTC.

V gene TRBV10-2 combines with J gene TRBJ1-5; D remains unclear. Germline loops: CDR1 WSHSY, CDR2 SAAADI. Trimming cost V 6 bases and J 1 base, with 16 bases left between them. The CDR3 runs 16 residues. The DNA of the CDR3 is TGCGCCAGCAGCGAAACGAGCTGGAGAAGCAATCAGCCCCAGCATTTT. It is translated as CASSETSWRSNQPQHF.

The chain combines TRBV6-1 with TRBJ1-4; D gene unclear. CDR3 length equals 11 residues. Trimming took 6 bases from V and 6 from J, leaving 5 bases between them. Germline V gives CDR1 MNHNS, CDR2 SASEGT. The CDR3 reads CASRKDEKLFF. CDR3 DNA: TGTGCCAGCAGGAAGGATGAAAAACTGTTTTTT.

V gene TRBV4-3 combines with J gene TRBJ1-2; the D gene is possibly TRBD1 (6 bases). Trimming removed 0 bases from V and 5 bases from J, with 13 bases in between. Germline lookup yields CDR1 LGHNA and CDR2 YSLEER. The CDR3 loop spans 15 amino acids. The CDR3 coding sequence is TGCGCCAGCAGCCAAGAGACCAGGGGAACGTATGGCTACACCTTC. Its protein product is CASSQETRGTYGYTF.